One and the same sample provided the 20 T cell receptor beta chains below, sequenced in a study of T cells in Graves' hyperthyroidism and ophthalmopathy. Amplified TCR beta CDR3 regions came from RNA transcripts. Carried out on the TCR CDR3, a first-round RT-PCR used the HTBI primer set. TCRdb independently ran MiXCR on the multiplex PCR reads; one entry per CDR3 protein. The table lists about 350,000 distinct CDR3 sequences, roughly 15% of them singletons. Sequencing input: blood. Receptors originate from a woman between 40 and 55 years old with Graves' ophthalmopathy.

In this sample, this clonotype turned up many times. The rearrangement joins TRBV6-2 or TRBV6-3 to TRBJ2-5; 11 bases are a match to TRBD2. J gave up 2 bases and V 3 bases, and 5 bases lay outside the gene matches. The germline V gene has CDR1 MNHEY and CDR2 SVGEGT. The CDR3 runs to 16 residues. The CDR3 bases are TGTGCCAGCAGTTATGGGACTAGCGGAGCTCAAGAGACCCAGTACTTC. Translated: CASSYGTSGAQETQYF.

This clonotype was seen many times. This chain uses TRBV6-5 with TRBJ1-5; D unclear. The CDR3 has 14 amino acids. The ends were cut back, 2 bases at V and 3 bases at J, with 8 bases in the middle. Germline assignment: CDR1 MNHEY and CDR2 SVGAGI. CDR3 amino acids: CASSYKSYNQPQHF. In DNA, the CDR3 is TGTGCCAGCAGTTACAAAAGTTACAATCAGCCCCAGCATTTT.

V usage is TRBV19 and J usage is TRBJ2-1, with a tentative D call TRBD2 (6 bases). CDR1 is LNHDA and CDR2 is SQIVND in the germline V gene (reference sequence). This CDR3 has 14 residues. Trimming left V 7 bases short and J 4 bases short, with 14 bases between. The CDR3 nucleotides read TGTGCCAGTAATTCGGGGGAAGGGTACAATGAGCAGTTCTTC. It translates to CASNSGEGYNEQFF.

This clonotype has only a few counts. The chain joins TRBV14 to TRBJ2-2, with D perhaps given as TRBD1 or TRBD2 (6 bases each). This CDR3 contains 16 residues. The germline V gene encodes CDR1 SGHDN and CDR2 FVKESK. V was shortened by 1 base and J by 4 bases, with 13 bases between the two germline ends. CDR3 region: CASSQVRGLPTGELFF. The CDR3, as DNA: TGTGCCAGCAGCCAAGTCCGGGGGCTACCCACCGGGGAGCTGTTTTTT.

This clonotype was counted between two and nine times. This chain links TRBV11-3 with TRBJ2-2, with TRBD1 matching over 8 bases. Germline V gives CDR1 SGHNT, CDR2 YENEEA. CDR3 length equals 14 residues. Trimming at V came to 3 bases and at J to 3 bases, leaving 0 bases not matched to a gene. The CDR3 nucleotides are TGTGCCAGCAGCTTGGGACAGGACACCGGGGAGCTGTTTTTT. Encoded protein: CASSLGQDTGELFF.

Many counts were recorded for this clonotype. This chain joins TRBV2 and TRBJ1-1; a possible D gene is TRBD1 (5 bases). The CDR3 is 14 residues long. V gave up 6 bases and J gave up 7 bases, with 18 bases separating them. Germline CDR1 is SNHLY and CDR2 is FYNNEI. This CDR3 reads CASRAWQGGGEAFF. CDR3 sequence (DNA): TGTGCCAGCAGGGCGTGGCAGGGCGGTGGTGAAGCTTTCTTT.

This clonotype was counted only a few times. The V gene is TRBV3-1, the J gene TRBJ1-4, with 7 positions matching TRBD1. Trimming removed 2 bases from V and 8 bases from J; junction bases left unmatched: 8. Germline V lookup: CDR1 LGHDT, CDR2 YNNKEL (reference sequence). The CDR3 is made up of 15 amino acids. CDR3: CASSQFSGGKEKLFF. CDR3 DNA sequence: TGTGCCAGCAGCCAATTCTCAGGGGGGAAGGAAAAACTGTTTTTT.

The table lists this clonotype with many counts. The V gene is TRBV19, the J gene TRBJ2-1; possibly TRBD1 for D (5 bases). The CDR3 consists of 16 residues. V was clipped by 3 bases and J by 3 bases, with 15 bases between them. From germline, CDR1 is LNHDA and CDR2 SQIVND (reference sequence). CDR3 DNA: TGTGCCAGTAGTATGGGTGGGGCAGGGTTCTACAATGAGCAGTTCTTC. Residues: CASSMGGAGFYNEQFF.

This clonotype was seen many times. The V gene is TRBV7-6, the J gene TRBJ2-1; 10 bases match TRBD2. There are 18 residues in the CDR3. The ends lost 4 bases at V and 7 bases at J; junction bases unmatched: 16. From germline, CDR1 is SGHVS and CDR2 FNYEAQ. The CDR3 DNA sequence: TGTGCCAGCAGCTCTCTAGCGGGGGCCAGCTTTGGGCCGAATGAGCAGTTCTTC. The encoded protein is CASSSLAGASFGPNEQFF.

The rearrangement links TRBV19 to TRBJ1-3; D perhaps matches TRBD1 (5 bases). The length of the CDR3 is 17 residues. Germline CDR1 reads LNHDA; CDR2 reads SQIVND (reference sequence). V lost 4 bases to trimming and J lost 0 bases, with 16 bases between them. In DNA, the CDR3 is TGTGCCAGTAGTACATTCACAGGCGACTTCTCTGGAAACACCATATATTTT. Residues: CASSTFTGDFSGNTIYF.

CDR3 sequence (DNA): TGCAGTGCTTCCCGCTTTTCTGGGGCCAACGTCCTGACTTTC. As protein: CSASRFSGANVLTF. The genes are TRBV20-1 and TRBJ2-6; D is undetermined. The germline gives CDR1 DFQATT, CDR2 SNEGSKA (reference sequence). The CDR3 sequence is 14 residues long. V was cut by 5 bases and J by 1 base, with 9 bases left in between.

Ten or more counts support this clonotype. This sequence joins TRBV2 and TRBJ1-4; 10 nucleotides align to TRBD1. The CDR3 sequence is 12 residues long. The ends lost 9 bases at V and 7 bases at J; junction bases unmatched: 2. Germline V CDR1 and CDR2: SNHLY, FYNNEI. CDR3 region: CASRDRGEKLFF. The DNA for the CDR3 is TGTGCCAGTAGGGACAGGGGTGAAAAACTGTTTTTT. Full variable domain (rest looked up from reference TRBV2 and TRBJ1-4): EPEVTQTPSHQVTQMGQEVILRCVPISNHLYFYWYRQILGQKVEFLVSFYNNEISEKSEIFDDQFSVERPDGSNFTLKIRSTKLEDSAMYFCASRDRGEKLFFGSGTQLSVL.

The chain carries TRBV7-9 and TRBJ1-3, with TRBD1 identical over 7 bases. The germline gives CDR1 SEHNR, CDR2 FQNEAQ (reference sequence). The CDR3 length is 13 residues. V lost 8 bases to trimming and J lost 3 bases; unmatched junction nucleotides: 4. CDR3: CASRQGGGNTIYF. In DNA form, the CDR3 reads TGTGCCAGCCGACAGGGTGGTGGAAACACCATATATTTT.

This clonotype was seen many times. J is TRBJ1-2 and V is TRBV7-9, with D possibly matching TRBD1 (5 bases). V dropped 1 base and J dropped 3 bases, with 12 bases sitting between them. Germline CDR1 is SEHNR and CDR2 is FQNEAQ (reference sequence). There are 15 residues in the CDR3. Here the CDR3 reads CASSLEEGTYYGYTF. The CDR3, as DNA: TGTGCCAGCAGCTTAGAGGAGGGGACTTACTATGGCTACACCTTC.

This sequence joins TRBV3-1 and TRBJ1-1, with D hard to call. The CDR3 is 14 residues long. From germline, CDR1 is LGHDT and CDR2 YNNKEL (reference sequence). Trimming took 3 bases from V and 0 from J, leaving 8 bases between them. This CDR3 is CASSHRHVNTEAFF. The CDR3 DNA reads TGTGCCAGCAGCCATCGTCATGTGAACACTGAAGCTTTCTTT.

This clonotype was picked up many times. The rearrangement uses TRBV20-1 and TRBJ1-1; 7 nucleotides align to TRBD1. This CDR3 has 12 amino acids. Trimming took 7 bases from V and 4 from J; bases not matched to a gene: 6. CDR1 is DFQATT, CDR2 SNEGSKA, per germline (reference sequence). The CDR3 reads CSVVDRATEAFF. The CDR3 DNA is TGCAGTGTCGTCGACAGGGCCACTGAAGCTTTCTTT.

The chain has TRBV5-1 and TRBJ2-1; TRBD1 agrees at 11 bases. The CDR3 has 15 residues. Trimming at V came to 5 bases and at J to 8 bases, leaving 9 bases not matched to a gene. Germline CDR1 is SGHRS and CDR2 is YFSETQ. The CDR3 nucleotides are TGCGCCAGCAGTCGGGACAGGGGGGTTCTAGATGAGCAGTTCTTC. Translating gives CASSRDRGVLDEQFF.

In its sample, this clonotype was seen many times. The CDR3 DNA is TGTGCCAGCAGTGGACCCCGGAATGAGCAGTTCTTC. Translation: CASSGPRNEQFF. This sequence joins TRBV6-1 and TRBJ2-1; D is uncertain. V lost 4 bases, J lost 7 bases, and 8 bases lay in between. The CDR3 is 12 amino acids. The V gene's germline CDR1 is MNHNS and CDR2 SASEGT.

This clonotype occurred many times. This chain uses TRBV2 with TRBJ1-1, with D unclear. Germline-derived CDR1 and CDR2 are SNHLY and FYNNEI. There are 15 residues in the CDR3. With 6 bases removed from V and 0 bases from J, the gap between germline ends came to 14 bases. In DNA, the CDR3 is TGTGCCAGCAGCGGAGAAGCCCAGTTGAACACTGAAGCTTTCTTT. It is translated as CASSGEAQLNTEAFF.

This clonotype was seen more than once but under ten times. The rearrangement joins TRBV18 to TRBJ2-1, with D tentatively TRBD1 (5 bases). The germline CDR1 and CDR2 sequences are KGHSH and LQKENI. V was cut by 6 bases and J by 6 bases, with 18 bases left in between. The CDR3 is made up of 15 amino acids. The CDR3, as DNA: TGTGCCAGCTCTCTTATGCAGGGAAGAGGCAATGAGCAGTTCTTC. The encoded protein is CASSLMQGRGNEQFF.